This T cell receptor (beta chain) was retrieved from a study of shared clonotypes between healthy human individuals. Study information: Each donor contributed plates that comprised three CD4 naive, three CD4 memory, two CD8 naive and one CD8 memory. Points from the study as a whole: Relative to memory subsets, naive subsets generally showed larger estimated richness.

Deep-level assay runs were performed. Produced via immunoSEQ multiplex PCR; TCRdb's table is partial and in-frame only. The data show 2 million to 2.5 million clones, 80% to 95% seen once. This clone was seen just once. Its antigen is still unknown. The CDR3 totals 15 residues. Germline V gives CDR1 SGHTA, CDR2 FQGTGA. V was trimmed by 2 bases and J by 1 base, leaving 11 bases between them. Splitting of CD4+ cells produced CD45RA+ naive and CD45RA-negative memory subsets. Sequencing input: naive CD4+ T cells from PBMCs. The sample's subset: CD45RA+ positively selected. This clonotype originated in a man aged 18 to 30 in good health. Some clones in this sample may be carry-over from other donors' samples. The chain uses TRBV7-3 and TRBJ1-1; D is undetermined. The chain's CDR3 is CASSLSIGENTEAFF. CDR3 nucleotide sequence: TGTGCCAGCAGCTTATCGATCGGGGAGAACACTGAAGCTTTCTTT.